This T cell receptor beta chain was obtained from a study of OX40 agonist ivuxolimab in advanced cancers. The V end lost 3 bases, the J end lost 7 bases, and 7 bases lay between the germline ends. The CDR3 is made up of 11 amino acids. Assay: immunoSEQ multiplex PCR; the TCRdb copy retains only in-frame clones and omits some. The sample yields about 54,000 clones, 80% seen once. The chain combines TRBV7-1 with TRBJ2-7; D call uncertain. TRBV7-1 qualifies as an ORF whose function is uncertain. The receptor's source is an adult with an advanced solid tumor such as melanoma, head and neck, liver or kidney cancer. The sample consisted of CD4+ or CD8+ T cells sorted from blood, taken in a trial of the OX40 agonist ivuxolimab. The CDR3 sequence is CASSSTLEQYF. The CDR3 nucleotides read TGTGCCAGCAGCTCTACGTTGGAGCAGTACTTC.